What follows is one TCR beta chain and its context. Per the original data handling: Cell counts per sample came from amplifying reference gene primers. The data were produced by immunoSEQ multiplex PCR, yet TCRdb's version contains in-frame clones alone and is incomplete. V and J calls and clone size follow that table, whereas D and trimming were derived from the DNA. The sample consists of approximately 140,000 clones, roughly nine tenths of them appearing once. This specimen belongs to a study of blood T cell repertoires in COVID-19. As for the study in general: Acute and convalescent COVID-19 specimens originated in the United States, Italy and Spain. From T cells, B-cell-depleted T cells, or PBMCs came the material, which was cDNA or gDNA.

Germline V lookup: CDR1 LNHDA, CDR2 SQIVND (reference sequence). The CDR3 is 16 amino acids. The junction had 12 bases not matched to a gene; V was cut back by 5 bases and J by 4 bases. This TCR came from a woman between 55 and 75 years old with active or convalescent COVID-19. The sequencing sample was made of peripheral blood. The chain is built from TRBV19 and TRBJ1-2; 8 nucleotides match TRBD1. For the CDR3, the DNA is TGTGCCAGTAGTCGGGAGAGGACAGGGATCGGCTATGGCTACACCTTC. Its translation: CASSRERTGIGYGYTF.